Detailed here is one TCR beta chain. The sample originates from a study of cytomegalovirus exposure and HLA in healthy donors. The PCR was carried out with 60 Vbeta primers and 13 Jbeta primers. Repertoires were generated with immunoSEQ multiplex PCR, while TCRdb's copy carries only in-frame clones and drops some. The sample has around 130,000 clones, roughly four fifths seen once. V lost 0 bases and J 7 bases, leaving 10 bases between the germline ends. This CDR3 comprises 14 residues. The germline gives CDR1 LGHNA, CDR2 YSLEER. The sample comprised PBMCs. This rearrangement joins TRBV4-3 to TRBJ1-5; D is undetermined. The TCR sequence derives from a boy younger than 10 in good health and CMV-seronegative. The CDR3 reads CASSQEGGRQPQHF. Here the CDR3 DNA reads TGCGCCAGCAGCCAAGAGGGAGGACGGCAGCCCCAGCATTTT.